This record covers a single TCR beta chain. This CDR3 comprises 13 residues. Per germline, CDR1 SQVTM and CDR2 ANQGSEA. Trimming left V 1 base short and J 1 base short, with 7 bases between. This sample was taken from a study of cytomegalovirus exposure and HLA in healthy donors. Use of 60 Vbeta and 13 Jbeta primers characterized the PCR. Only in-frame clones appear in the TCRdb table, and some are missing; sequencing was by immunoSEQ multiplex PCR. The sample lists about 130,000 clones; around 75% were seen once. The receptor's source is a man aged 35-49 years in good health and CMV-seronegative. Sequencing was performed on PBMCs. The chain joins TRBV29-1 to TRBJ2-5, with D possibly being TRBD1 (6 bases). In nucleotides, the CDR3 is TGCAGCGTTGAAGTCAGGGGCCAAGAGACCCAGTACTTC. This gives the protein CSVEVRGQETQYF.